The next 11 T cell receptor beta chains were all read from a single sample in a study of blood T cell repertoires in COVID-19 (dated by TCRdb to the early 2020s). Library generation was performed with the immunoSEQ multiplex PCR assay. TCRdb retrieved this table from immuneACCESS and kept in-frame rearrangements only. Not all clones are present; in checked studies, unresolved V genes account for under half, and no reason is known for the remainder. The sample records 400,000 to 450,000 clones, 90% of which are singletons. The top ten clones comprise about 0.57% of the sample. Sequencing used PBMCs or T cells enriched from blood (not recorded which). These receptors were obtained from a man aged 18-30 years who had recovered from COVID-19.

As DNA, the CDR3 is TGTGCCGCGACTAGCGCGGATTCCTACGAGCAGTACTTC. Translated: CAATSADSYEQYF. The rearrangement uses TRBV10-3 and TRBJ2-7, with 8 bases that match TRBD2. CDR1 and CDR2 (germline): ENHRY, SYGVKD. The CDR3 sequence is 13 residues long. With V trimmed by 11 bases and J by 1 base, 7 bases remained unmatched.

The chain recombines TRBV2 with TRBJ2-1, with a possible D match to TRBD2 (6 bases). V lost 1 base and J lost 6, with 13 bases in between. The CDR3 extends over 15 amino acids. Germline V gene lookup returns CDR1 SNHLY and CDR2 FYNNEI. CDR3 loop: CASSEGGPGVNEQFF. The CDR3 DNA reads TGTGCCAGCAGTGAAGGGGGACCGGGGGTCAATGAGCAGTTCTTC.

This chain joins TRBV27 and TRBJ1-3; perhaps TRBD1 as D (6 bases). This CDR3 spans 17 amino acids. The germline V and J ends were trimmed by 5 bases and 0 bases, with 17 bases remaining between them. The V gene's germline CDR1 is MNHEY and CDR2 SMNVEV (reference sequence). The CDR3 DNA reads TGTGCCAGCAGTCCTCGTCGGCAGGGGATCTCTGGAAACACCATATATTTT. Protein: CASSPRRQGISGNTIYF.

J is TRBJ2-7 and V is TRBV10-1; perhaps TRBD1 as D (5 bases). The CDR3 totals 13 residues. Germline loops: CDR1 WNHNN, CDR2 SYGVQD (reference sequence). Trimming cost V 2 bases and J 3 bases, with 8 bases left between them. The CDR3, as DNA: TGCGCCAGCAGTGAGGGTCAGGGCTACGAGCAGTACTTC. It is translated as CASSEGQGYEQYF.

This clone was observed once. V gene TRBV9 combines with J gene TRBJ2-7; a weak D match, TRBD1 (6 bases). This CDR3 contains 14 residues. V shed 0 bases and J shed 2 bases, with 9 bases lying between them. Per the germline V gene, CDR1 is SGDLS and CDR2 is YYNGEE. The CDR3 region has the DNA TGTGCCAGCAGCGTAGCAGGGGCGGCCTACGAGCAGTACTTC. Amino acids: CASSVAGAAYEQYF. The variable domain in full, with the rest retrieved from reference TRBV9 and TRBJ2-7, is DSGVTQTPKHLITATGQRVTLRCSPRSGDLSVYWYQQSLDQGLQFLIQYYNGEERAKGNILERFSAQQFPDLHSELNLSSLELGDSALYFCASSVAGAAYEQYFGPGTRLTVT.

The chain has TRBV28 and TRBJ2-5, with D possibly TRBD2 on 5 matching bases. CDR1 and CDR2 (germline): MDHEN, SYDVKM. The CDR3 loop spans 13 amino acids. The V end was cut by 6 bases, the J end by 4 bases, with 12 bases between. In DNA, the CDR3 is TGTGCCAGCAGCCATTTAAGCGGAGAGACCCAGTACTTC. It yields the protein CASSHLSGETQYF.

This chain connects TRBV28 to TRBJ1-3; possible D gene TRBD1, 6 bases. Germline-derived CDR1 and CDR2 are MDHEN and SYDVKM. The CDR3 runs 16 residues. The germline V and J ends were trimmed by 4 bases and 4 bases, with 17 bases remaining between them. CDR3 DNA: TGTGCCAGCAGTTACTTGTCCGGGGGGCAAGGAAACACCATATATTTT. Its translation is CASSYLSGGQGNTIYF.

This clone was counted once. V gene TRBV30 combines with J gene TRBJ1-1; D uncertain. V shed 2 bases and J shed 3 bases, with 10 bases lying between them. The CDR3 is 13 amino acids. The germline V gene encodes CDR1 GTSNPN and CDR2 SVGIG (reference sequence). CDR3 region: CAWSQTGDTEAFF. In DNA, the CDR3 is TGTGCCTGGAGTCAAACCGGGGACACTGAAGCTTTCTTT.

CDR3 residues: CASSARDRIATNEKLFF. The CDR3 DNA reads TGTGCCAGCAGCGCTCGGGACAGGATAGCAACTAATGAAAAACTGTTTTTT. The V call is TRBV9, the J call TRBJ1-4, with 8 bases that match TRBD1. The length of the CDR3 is 17 residues. V gave up 3 bases and J gave up 0 bases; unmatched junction bases: 7. CDR1 is SGDLS and CDR2 is YYNGEE in the germline V gene.

This chain uses TRBV15 with TRBJ1-1; the match to TRBD1 covers 8 bases. Per germline, CDR1 LNHNV and CDR2 YYDKDF (reference sequence). Trimming at V came to 9 bases and at J to 5 bases, leaving 8 bases not matched to a gene. The CDR3 runs to 13 residues. CDR3 loop: CATRTGRLTEAFF. Here the CDR3 DNA reads TGTGCCACTCGGACAGGGAGATTAACTGAAGCTTTCTTT.

This chain uses TRBV2 with TRBJ1-1; 8 positions match TRBD1. CDR1 and CDR2 (germline): SNHLY, FYNNEI. This CDR3 spans 16 amino acids. V shed 10 bases and J 4 bases; nucleotides not matched to a gene: 17. The DNA for the CDR3 is TGTGCCACCCAGAATGCCCAGGGGGCCGGGGGCACTGAAGCTTTCTTT. It is translated as CATQNAQGAGGTEAFF.